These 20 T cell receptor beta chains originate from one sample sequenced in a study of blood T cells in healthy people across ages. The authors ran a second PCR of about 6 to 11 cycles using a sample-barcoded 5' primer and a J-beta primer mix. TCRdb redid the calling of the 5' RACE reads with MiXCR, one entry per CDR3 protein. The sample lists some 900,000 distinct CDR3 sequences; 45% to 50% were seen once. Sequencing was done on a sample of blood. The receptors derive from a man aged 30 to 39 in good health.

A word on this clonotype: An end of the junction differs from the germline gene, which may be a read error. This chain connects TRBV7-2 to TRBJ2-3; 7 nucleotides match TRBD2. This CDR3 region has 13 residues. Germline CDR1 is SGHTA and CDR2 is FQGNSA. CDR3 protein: CASSLEGGGTRYF. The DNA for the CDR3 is TGTGCCAGCAGTTTAGAGGGCGGGGGAACGCGGTATTTT.

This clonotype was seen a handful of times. This CDR3 reads CATDDEYGYTF. The CDR3 DNA reads TGTGCCACGGATGACGAATATGGCTACACCTTC. This sequence joins TRBV28 and TRBJ1-2; no clear D. The CDR3 consists of 11 residues. Germline lookup yields CDR1 MDHEN and CDR2 SYDVKM. V gave up 10 bases and J gave up 5 bases, with 11 bases separating them.

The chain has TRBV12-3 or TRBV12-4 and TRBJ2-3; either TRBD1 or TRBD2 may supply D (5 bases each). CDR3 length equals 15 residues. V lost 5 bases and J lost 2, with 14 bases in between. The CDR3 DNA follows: TGTGCCAGCAGTCGGGACGGGAACCCCACAGATACGCAGTATTTT. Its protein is CASSRDGNPTDTQYF.

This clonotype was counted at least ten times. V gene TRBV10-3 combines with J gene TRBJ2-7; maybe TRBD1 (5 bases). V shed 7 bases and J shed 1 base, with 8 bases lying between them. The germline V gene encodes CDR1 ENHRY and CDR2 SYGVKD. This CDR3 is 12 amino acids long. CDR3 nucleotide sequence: TGTGCCATCAAGCAGGGTTCCTACGAGCAGTACTTC. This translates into CAIKQGSYEQYF.

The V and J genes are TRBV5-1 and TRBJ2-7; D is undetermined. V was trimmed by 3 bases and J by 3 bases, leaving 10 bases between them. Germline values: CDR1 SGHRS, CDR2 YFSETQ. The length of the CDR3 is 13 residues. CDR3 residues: CASSSNNDYEQYF. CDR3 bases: TGCGCCAGCAGCTCCAACAACGACTACGAGCAGTACTTC.

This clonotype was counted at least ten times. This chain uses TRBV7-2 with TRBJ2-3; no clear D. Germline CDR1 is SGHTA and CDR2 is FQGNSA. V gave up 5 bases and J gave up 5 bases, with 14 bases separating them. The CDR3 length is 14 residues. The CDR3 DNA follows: TGTGCCAGCAGCCTTGGTACGGTGGGAGATACGCAGTATTTT. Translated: CASSLGTVGDTQYF.

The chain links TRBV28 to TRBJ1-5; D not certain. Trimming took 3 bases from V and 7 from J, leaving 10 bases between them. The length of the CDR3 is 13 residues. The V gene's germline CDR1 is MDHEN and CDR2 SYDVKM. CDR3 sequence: CASSFVQRQPQHF. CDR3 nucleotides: TGTGCCAGCAGTTTTGTACAGAGGCAGCCCCAGCATTTT.

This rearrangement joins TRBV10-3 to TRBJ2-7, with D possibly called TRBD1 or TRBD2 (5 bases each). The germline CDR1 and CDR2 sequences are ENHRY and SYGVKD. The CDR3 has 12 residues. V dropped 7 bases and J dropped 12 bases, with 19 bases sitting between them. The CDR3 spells CAIIGKLGTPYF. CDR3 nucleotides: TGTGCCATCATTGGGAAATTGGGGACCCCGTACTTC.

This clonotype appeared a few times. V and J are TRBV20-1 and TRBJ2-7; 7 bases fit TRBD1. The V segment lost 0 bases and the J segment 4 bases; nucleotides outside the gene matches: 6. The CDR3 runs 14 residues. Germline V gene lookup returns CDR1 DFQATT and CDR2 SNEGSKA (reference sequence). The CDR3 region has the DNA TGCAGTGCTAGAGACGACAGGGAATTTTACGAGCAGTACTTC. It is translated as CSARDDREFYEQYF.

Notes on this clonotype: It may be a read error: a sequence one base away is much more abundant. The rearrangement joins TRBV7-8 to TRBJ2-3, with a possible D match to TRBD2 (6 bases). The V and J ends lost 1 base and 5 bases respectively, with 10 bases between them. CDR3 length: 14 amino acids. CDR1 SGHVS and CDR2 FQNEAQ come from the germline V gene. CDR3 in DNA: TGTGCCAGCAGCTTAGGCCTAGCGATAGATACGCAGTATTTT. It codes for CASSLGLAIDTQYF.

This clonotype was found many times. Here the CDR3 reads CASSRDRTDTQYF. CDR3 DNA: TGTGCCAGCAGCCGGGACAGAACAGATACGCAGTATTTT. The gene calls are TRBV6-5 and TRBJ2-3, with 7 bases aligning to TRBD1. There are 13 residues in the CDR3. Losses at the gene ends were 6 bases for V and 3 bases for J; bases not matched to a gene: 3. Germline V lookup: CDR1 MNHEY, CDR2 SVGAGI.

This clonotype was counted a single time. The CDR3 is CASSQGTGSEKLFF. The CDR3 DNA is TGCGCCAGCAGCCAAGGGACAGGGTCTGAAAAACTGTTTTTT. The chain employs TRBV4-1 and TRBJ1-4; 8 positions match TRBD1. CDR3 length equals 14 residues. Germline V gene sequence: CDR1 MGHRA, CDR2 YSYEKL. J lost 7 bases, V lost 1 base, and 2 bases had no gene match.

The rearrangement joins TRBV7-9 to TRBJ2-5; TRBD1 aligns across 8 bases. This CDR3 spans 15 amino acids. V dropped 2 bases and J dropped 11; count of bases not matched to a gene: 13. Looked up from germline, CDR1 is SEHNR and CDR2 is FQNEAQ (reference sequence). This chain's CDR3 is CASSLKNRETGEQYF. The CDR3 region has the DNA TGTGCCAGCAGCTTAAAGAACAGGGAGACAGGGGAGCAGTACTTC.

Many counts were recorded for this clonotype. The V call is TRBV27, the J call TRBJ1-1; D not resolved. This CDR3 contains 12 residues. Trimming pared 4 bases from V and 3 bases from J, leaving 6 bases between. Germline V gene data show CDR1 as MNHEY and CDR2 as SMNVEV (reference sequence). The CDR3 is CASSSTYTEAFF. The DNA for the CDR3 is TGTGCCAGCAGTTCGACTTACACTGAAGCTTTCTTT.

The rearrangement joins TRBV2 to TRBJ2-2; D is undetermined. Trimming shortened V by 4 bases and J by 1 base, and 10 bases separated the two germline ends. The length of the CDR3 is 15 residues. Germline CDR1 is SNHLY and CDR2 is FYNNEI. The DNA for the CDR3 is TGTGCCAGCAGTGGTGGGTATCGGAACACCGGGGAGCTGTTTTTT. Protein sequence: CASSGGYRNTGELFF.

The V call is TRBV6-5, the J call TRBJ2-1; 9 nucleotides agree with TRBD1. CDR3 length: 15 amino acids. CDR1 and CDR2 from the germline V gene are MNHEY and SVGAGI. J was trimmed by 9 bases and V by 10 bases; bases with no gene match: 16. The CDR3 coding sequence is TGTGCCACCGTCGACGGGGGACAGGGTCTCGGTGAGCAGTTCTTC. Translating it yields CATVDGGQGLGEQFF.

The DNA of the CDR3 is TGTGCCAGCAGCTTAGTTTTGACAGGGGGGAATGGCTACACCTTC. Translating it yields CASSLVLTGGNGYTF. The chain has TRBV7-9 and TRBJ1-2, with 9 positions matching TRBD1. This CDR3 has 15 residues. With V trimmed by 1 base and J by 6 bases, 6 bases remained unmatched. Germline CDR1 reads SEHNR; CDR2 reads FQNEAQ (reference sequence).

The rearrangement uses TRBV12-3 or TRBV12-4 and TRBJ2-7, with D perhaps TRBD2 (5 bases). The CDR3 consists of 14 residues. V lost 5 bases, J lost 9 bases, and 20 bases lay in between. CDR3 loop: CASSPTPGVWRQYF. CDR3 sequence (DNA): TGTGCCAGCAGTCCCACCCCCGGGGTTTGGAGGCAGTACTTC.

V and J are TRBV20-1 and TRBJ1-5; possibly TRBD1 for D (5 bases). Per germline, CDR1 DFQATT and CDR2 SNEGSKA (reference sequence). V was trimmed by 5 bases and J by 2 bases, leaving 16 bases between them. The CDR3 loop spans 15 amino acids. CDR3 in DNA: TGCAGTGCTCTTCCGGGGGGTACAGGCAATCAGCCCCAGCATTTT. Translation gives CSALPGGTGNQPQHF.

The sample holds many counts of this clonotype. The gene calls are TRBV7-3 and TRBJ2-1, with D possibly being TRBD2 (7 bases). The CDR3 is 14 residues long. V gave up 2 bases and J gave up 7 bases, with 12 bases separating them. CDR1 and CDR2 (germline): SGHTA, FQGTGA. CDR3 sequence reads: CASSLAGAKNEQFF. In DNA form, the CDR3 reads TGTGCCAGCAGCTTAGCGGGGGCCAAGAATGAGCAGTTCTTC.